This note documents a single TCR beta chain sequence. The sample is drawn from a study of T cell changes during pregnancy in multiple sclerosis. This CDR3 comprises 13 residues. V gave up 6 bases and J gave up 0 bases, with 7 bases separating them. Germline V gene lookup returns CDR1 PRHDT and CDR2 FYEKMQ (reference sequence). Clones were read by immunoSEQ multiplex PCR, and TCRdb kept only the in-frame ones, dropping some. The sample includes more than 75,000 clones, about 95% of them seen just once. The gene calls are TRBV13 and TRBJ2-3, with D maybe TRBD2 (6 bases). The source material was peripheral blood, sampled in the third trimester of pregnancy. This receptor was obtained from a female donor with multiple sclerosis, enrolled in a pregnancy study. CDR3 sequence: CASSRGSTDTQYF. CDR3 DNA: TGTGCCAGCAGTCGGGGGAGCACAGATACGCAGTATTTT.